The 26 T cell receptor beta chains in this list originate from one sample, sequenced in a study of vaccination effects on CD4 cells after COVID-19. In the ViraFEST assay, antigen-specific CD4+ clonotypes were identified by expansion after peptide-pool stimulation. At the end of nine to ten days of culture, CD4+ T cells were isolated. Nucleocapsid antibody tests were negative, and the vaccine recipients had no prior SARS-CoV-2 infection. These receptors lack a known antigen. TCRdb keeps only in-frame clones here, not all; method: immunoSEQ multiplex PCR. This table has tens of thousands of clones, around 69% appearing once. The material sequenced was CD4+ T cells from PBMCs cultured with HCoV-NL63 spike peptides, taken before COVID-19 vaccination. Source of these receptors: a human donor who received a COVID-19 vaccine.

This clone has a handful of counts. The chain carries TRBV7-9 and TRBJ2-3, with D tentatively TRBD1 (7 bases). Germline CDR1 and CDR2: SEHNR and FQNEAQ (reference sequence). The CDR3 covers 15 residues. V was trimmed by 7 bases and J by 6 bases, leaving 20 bases between them. The CDR3 loop reads CASNPFRGEGDTQYF. CDR3 DNA: TGTGCCAGCAACCCATTCAGGGGGGAAGGTGATACGCAGTATTTT.

The CDR3 nucleotides read TGTGCCAGCAGTTCTTCCATCTCCGGGACCAGCTATGGCTACACCTTC. Its translation: CASSSSISGTSYGYTF. The J gene is TRBJ1-2, the V gene TRBV6-6; weak D call: TRBD1 (5 bases). The CDR3 loop spans 16 amino acids. Trimming shortened V by 4 bases and J by 4 bases, and 19 bases separated the two germline ends. Germline V gene lookup returns CDR1 MNHNY and CDR2 SVGAGI (reference sequence).

This clone has just one count. V usage is TRBV5-1 and J usage is TRBJ2-7; TRBD1 matches at 10 bases. CDR1 and CDR2 (germline): SGHRS, YFSETQ. The CDR3 totals 18 residues. With V trimmed by 6 bases and J by 4 bases, 19 bases remained unmatched. CDR3 loop: CASNPLSEGDRGWYEQYV. The CDR3 DNA follows: TGCGCCAGCAATCCTCTAAGCGAGGGGGACAGGGGATGGTACGAGCAGTACGTC.

The chain employs TRBV12-3 or TRBV12-4 and TRBJ2-3; D is undetermined. The CDR3 has 12 residues. Between the trimmed V and J ends, which lost 6 bases and 3 bases, there was a span of 7 bases. CDR3 loop: CASRLETDTQYF. DNA for the CDR3: TGTGCCAGCAGGCTAGAGACAGATACGCAGTATTTT.

The V and J genes are TRBV25-1 and TRBJ2-1; D might be TRBD2 (5 bases). The V gene's germline CDR1 is MGHDK and CDR2 SYGVNS. This CDR3 contains 15 residues. V lost 4 bases and J 6 bases, leaving 16 bases between the germline ends. In DNA, the CDR3 is TGTGCCAGCAGTGGACCCGCGAGCGGAGGCAATGAGCAGTTCTTC. Protein sequence: CASSGPASGGNEQFF.

J is TRBJ2-2 and V is TRBV10-3; D not resolved. From germline, CDR1 is ENHRY and CDR2 SYGVKD. V lost 4 bases and J 3 bases, leaving 9 bases between the germline ends. There are 14 residues in the CDR3. The CDR3 DNA reads TGTGCCATCAGTGCAAGGTTGGACACCGGGGAGCTGTTTTTT. Translating gives CAISARLDTGELFF.

The chain joins TRBV24-1 to TRBJ2-5, with TRBD2 identical over 8 bases. Germline CDR1 reads KGHDR; CDR2 reads SFDVKD. V lost 6 bases and J lost 5; bases outside the gene matches: 16. CDR3 length equals 17 residues. The CDR3 sequence is CATSKAAGYPGGETQYF. Here the CDR3 DNA reads TGTGCCACCAGTAAAGCTGCGGGGTACCCGGGGGGGGAGACCCAGTACTTC.

This clone was seen a single time. V and J are TRBV5-5 and TRBJ2-2; D possibly corresponds to TRBD2 (5 bases). V gave up 4 bases and J gave up 5 bases, with 12 bases separating them. CDR3 length: 14 residues. From germline, CDR1 is SGHKS and CDR2 YYEKEE (reference sequence). CDR3 bases: TGTGCCAGCAGCCGGGGTGCTGTAACCGGGGAGCTGTTTTTT. Residues: CASSRGAVTGELFF.

The V call is TRBV5-4, the J call TRBJ2-3; TRBD2 aligns across 13 bases. Germline V gives CDR1 SGHNT, CDR2 YYREEE (reference sequence). The CDR3 totals 16 residues. V shed 0 bases, J shed 4 bases, and the junction held 2 bases outside the gene matches. The DNA of the CDR3 is TGTGCCAGCAGCTTGGAACTAGCGGGGGGGCCAGATACGCAGTATTTT. This encodes CASSLELAGGPDTQYF.

The rearrangement uses TRBV13 and TRBJ1-5, with D tentatively TRBD1 (5 bases). Trimming shortened V by 0 bases and J by 2 bases, and 5 bases separated the two germline ends. The CDR3 covers 14 residues. The V gene's germline CDR1 is PRHDT and CDR2 FYEKMQ (reference sequence). The CDR3 here is CASSLGQGNQPQHF. In DNA, the CDR3 is TGTGCCAGCAGCTTAGGACAGGGCAATCAGCCCCAGCATTTT.

The rearrangement joins TRBV5-1 to TRBJ1-1; 7 bases align to TRBD1. With V trimmed by 2 bases and J by 4 bases, 2 bases remained unmatched. CDR1 is SGHRS and CDR2 is YFSETQ in the germline V gene. The CDR3 consists of 13 residues. The CDR3 loop reads CASSLGTVTEAFF. CDR3 DNA: TGCGCCAGCAGCTTAGGGACAGTCACTGAAGCTTTCTTT.

The chain couples TRBV9 to TRBJ2-6; a weak D match, TRBD1 (5 bases). The CDR3 has 16 residues. Trimming cost V 1 base and J 0 bases, with 8 bases left between them. Germline loops: CDR1 SGDLS, CDR2 YYNGEE. The CDR3 DNA reads as TGTGCCAGCAGCGTACAGGGAAGCTCTGGGGCCAACGTCCTGACTTTC. Translating gives CASSVQGSSGANVLTF.

This clone was found a few times. CDR3 in amino acids: CASRAGPLNTGELFF. Written as DNA, the CDR3 is TGTGCCAGCAGAGCAGGTCCTTTGAACACCGGGGAGCTGTTTTTT. The genes are TRBV6-5 and TRBJ2-2; no definite D call. With 6 bases removed from V and 1 base from J, the gap between germline ends came to 12 bases. The CDR3 runs 15 residues. From germline, CDR1 is MNHEY and CDR2 SVGAGI.

This clone was counted only a few times. V is TRBV7-8 and J is TRBJ2-3; no reliable D call. Deletions cut 5 bases from V and 0 bases from J, with 9 bases between. Germline CDR1 and CDR2: SGHVS and FQNEAQ. The CDR3 runs 14 residues. Written as DNA, the CDR3 is TGTGCCAGCAGCCCCCAAACCAGCACAGATACGCAGTATTTT. Translated: CASSPQTSTDTQYF.

The chain links TRBV3-1 (or the pseudogene TRBV3-2) to TRBJ2-5; 7 nucleotides match TRBD1. Trimming removed 4 bases from V and 9 bases from J; junction bases left unmatched: 2. The CDR3 is 11 residues long. The germline V gene has CDR1 LGHDT and CDR2 YNNKEL (reference sequence). The CDR3 coding sequence is TGTGCCAGCAGCCGACAGGGAGCCCAGTACTTC. Its protein product is CASSRQGAQYF.

The chain links TRBV7-2 to TRBJ2-1; 7 bases align to TRBD2. CDR1 is SGHTA and CDR2 is FQGNSA in the germline V gene. The length of the CDR3 is 16 residues. V dropped 4 bases and J dropped 5; count of bases not matched to a gene: 11. The CDR3 is CASSSQWASGHNEQFF. The CDR3 DNA reads as TGTGCCAGCAGCTCCCAATGGGCTAGCGGTCACAATGAGCAGTTCTTC.

The chain employs TRBV6-5 and TRBJ1-2; D ambiguous. The length of the CDR3 is 11 residues. The V gene's germline CDR1 is MNHEY and CDR2 SVGAGI. V was clipped by 4 bases and J by 8 bases, with 8 bases between them. The CDR3 DNA reads TGTGCCAGCAGTTCACGGGAGGGCTACACCTTC. This codes for CASSSREGYTF.

This clone was counted a single time. V and J are TRBV7-2 and TRBJ1-4, with 7 bases lining up with TRBD1. The CDR3 spans 15 residues. V dropped 5 bases and J dropped 4; count of bases not matched to a gene: 7. Germline V gene lookup returns CDR1 SGHTA and CDR2 FQGNSA. The CDR3 region has the DNA TGTGCCAGCAGCCCTCGCAGGGGGAGTAATGAAAAACTGTTTTTT. Protein: CASSPRRGSNEKLFF.

The rearrangement links TRBV7-2 to TRBJ2-3; D is unresolved. Germline V gene data show CDR1 as SGHTA and CDR2 as FQGNSA. The CDR3 has 15 amino acids. V was cut by 5 bases and J by 5 bases, with 17 bases left in between. CDR3 amino acids: CASSPIRVPGDTQYF. The CDR3 nucleotides are TGTGCCAGCAGCCCTATCCGGGTTCCCGGAGATACGCAGTATTTT.

The V and J genes are TRBV28 and TRBJ2-7; no clear D gene. Germline V gene lookup returns CDR1 MDHEN and CDR2 SYDVKM. Between the trimmed V and J ends, which lost 1 base and 6 bases, there was a span of 13 bases. This CDR3 is built from 14 residues. This CDR3 reads CASSLSVKTFEQYV. As DNA, the CDR3 is TGTGCCAGCAGTTTATCTGTCAAGACCTTCGAGCAGTACGTC.

The J gene is TRBJ2-6, the V gene TRBV18, with 9 nucleotides matching TRBD1. Per germline, CDR1 KGHSH and CDR2 LQKENI. The CDR3 is made up of 18 amino acids. Germline trimming cut 4 bases from V and 4 bases from J; bases unmatched to any gene: 11. The CDR3 sequence is CASSQGQGLAGGANVLTF. In DNA form, the CDR3 reads TGTGCCAGCTCACAGGGACAGGGCCTCGCGGGGGGGGCCAACGTCCTGACTTTC.

V usage is TRBV29-1 and J usage is TRBJ2-2, with D tentatively TRBD1 (5 bases). The V gene's germline CDR1 is SQVTM and CDR2 ANQGSEA. This CDR3 contains 13 residues. Trimming removed 5 bases from V and 5 bases from J, with 12 bases in between. CDR3 in amino acids: CSVRAGNTGELFF. As DNA, the CDR3 is TGCAGCGTTCGCGCAGGGAATACCGGGGAGCTGTTTTTT.

The genes are TRBV2 and TRBJ2-1; D is ambiguous. With 7 bases removed from V and 14 bases from J, the gap between germline ends came to 21 bases. The germline V gene encodes CDR1 SNHLY and CDR2 FYNNEI. This CDR3 region has 13 residues. The CDR3 spells CASIRKARVLEFF. DNA for the CDR3: TGTGCCAGCATACGAAAGGCCCGGGTCCTCGAGTTCTTC.

The J gene is TRBJ1-2, the V gene TRBV6-2 or TRBV6-3, with TRBD1 as a possible D gene (5 bases). The V end lost 0 bases, the J end lost 5 bases, and 10 bases lay between the germline ends. This CDR3 spans 14 amino acids. In germline, CDR1 is MNHEY, CDR2 SVGEGT. The chain's CDR3 is CASSYSGGGYGYTF. The CDR3, as DNA: TGTGCCAGCAGTTACTCGGGGGGAGGATATGGCTACACCTTC.

The gene calls are TRBV29-1 and TRBJ1-2; D may be TRBD1 (5 bases). Trimming pared 4 bases from V and 4 bases from J, leaving 16 bases between. Germline V lookup: CDR1 SQVTM, CDR2 ANQGSEA. This CDR3 is built from 14 residues. The CDR3 sequence: CSVVEGWPTYGYTF. DNA for the CDR3: TGCAGCGTTGTCGAGGGGTGGCCGACCTATGGCTACACCTTC. The full variable domain, its missing parts supplied by reference TRBV29-1 and TRBJ1-2, is SAVISQKPSRDICQRGTSLTIQCQVDSQVTMMFWYRQQPGQSLTLIATANQGSEATYESGFVIDKFPISRPNLTFSTLTVSNMSPEDSSIYLCSVVEGWPTYGYTFGSGTRLTVV.

In this sample, this clone turned up once. The chain employs TRBV7-7 and TRBJ2-3; D possibly matches TRBD1 or TRBD2 (6 bases each). Trimming removed 3 bases at V and 5 bases at J, with 15 bases between. Germline CDR1 reads SSHAT; CDR2 reads FNYEAQ (reference sequence). The CDR3 length is 15 residues. The CDR3: CASSLNGGALDTQYF. In nucleotides, the CDR3 is TGTGCCAGCAGCTTGAACGGGGGCGCACTAGATACGCAGTATTTT.